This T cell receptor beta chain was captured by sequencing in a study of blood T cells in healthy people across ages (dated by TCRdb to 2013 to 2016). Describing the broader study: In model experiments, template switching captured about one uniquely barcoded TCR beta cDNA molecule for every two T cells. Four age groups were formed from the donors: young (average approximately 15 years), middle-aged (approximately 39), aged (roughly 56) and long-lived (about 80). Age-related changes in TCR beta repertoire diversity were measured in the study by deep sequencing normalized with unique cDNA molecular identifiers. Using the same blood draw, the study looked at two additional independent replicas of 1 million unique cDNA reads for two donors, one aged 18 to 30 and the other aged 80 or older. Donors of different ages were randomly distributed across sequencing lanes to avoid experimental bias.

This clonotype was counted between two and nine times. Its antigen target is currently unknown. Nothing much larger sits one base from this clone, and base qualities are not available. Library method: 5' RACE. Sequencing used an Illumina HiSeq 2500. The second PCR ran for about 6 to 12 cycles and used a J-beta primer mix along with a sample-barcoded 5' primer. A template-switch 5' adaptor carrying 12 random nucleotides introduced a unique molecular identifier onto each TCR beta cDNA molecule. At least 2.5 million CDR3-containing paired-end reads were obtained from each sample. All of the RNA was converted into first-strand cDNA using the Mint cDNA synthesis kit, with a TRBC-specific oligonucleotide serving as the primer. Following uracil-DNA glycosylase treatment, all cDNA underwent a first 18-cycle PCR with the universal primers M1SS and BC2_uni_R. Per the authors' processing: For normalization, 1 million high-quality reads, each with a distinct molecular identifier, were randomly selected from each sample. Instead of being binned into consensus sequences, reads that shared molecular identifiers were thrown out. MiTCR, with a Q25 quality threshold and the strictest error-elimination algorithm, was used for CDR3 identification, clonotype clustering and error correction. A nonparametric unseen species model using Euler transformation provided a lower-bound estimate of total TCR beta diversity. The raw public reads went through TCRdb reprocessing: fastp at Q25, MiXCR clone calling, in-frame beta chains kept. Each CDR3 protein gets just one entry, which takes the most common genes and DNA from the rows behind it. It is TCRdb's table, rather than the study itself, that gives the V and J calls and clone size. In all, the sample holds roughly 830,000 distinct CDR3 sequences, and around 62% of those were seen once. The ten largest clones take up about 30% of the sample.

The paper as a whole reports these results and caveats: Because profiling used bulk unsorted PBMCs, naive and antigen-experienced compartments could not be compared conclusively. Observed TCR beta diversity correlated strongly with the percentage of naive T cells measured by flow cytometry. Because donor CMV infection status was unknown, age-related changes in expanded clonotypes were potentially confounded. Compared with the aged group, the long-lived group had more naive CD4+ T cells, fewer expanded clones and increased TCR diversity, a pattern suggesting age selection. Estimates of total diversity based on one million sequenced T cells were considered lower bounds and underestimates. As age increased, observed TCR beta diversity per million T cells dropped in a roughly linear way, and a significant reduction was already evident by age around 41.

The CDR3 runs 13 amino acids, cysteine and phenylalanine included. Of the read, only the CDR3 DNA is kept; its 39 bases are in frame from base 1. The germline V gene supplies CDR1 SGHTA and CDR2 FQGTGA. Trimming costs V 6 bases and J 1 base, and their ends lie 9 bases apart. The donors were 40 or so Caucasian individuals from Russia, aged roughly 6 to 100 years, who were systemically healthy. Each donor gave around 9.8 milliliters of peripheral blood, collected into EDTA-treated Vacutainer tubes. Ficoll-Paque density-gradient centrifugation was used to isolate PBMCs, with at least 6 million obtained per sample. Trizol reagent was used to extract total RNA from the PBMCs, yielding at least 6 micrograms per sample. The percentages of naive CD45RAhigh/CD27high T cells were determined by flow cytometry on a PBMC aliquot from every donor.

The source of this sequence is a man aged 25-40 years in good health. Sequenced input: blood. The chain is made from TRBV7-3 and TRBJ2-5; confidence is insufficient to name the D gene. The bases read TGTGCCAGCAGTTTATCGACCCAAGAGACCCAGTACTTC. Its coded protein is CASSLSTQETQYF.